This T cell receptor (beta chain) was sequenced for a study of T cells in Graves' hyperthyroidism and ophthalmopathy. This CDR3 comprises 14 residues. Per germline, CDR1 MNHEY and CDR2 SMNVEV (reference sequence). The V segment lost 8 bases and the J segment 5 bases; nucleotides outside the gene matches: 5. Amplification yielded TCR beta CDR3 regions, with RNA transcripts as the source. Carried out on the TCR CDR3, a first-round RT-PCR used the HTBI primer set. TCRdb re-derived calls from the multiplex PCR reads in MiXCR, one entry per CDR3 protein. The repertoire includes around 570,000 distinct CDR3 sequences, 15% to 20% of them detected once, and less than 55% sits in the top ten.

The rearrangement uses TRBV27 and TRBJ2-7; 14 nucleotides match TRBD2. The clonotype was recovered from a man aged 35 to 55 with Graves' ophthalmopathy. Sequencing was carried out using blood. The CDR3 DNA sequence: TGTGCCAGCGGGCCGGGACTAGCGGGAGACGAGCAGTACTTC. It translates to CASGPGLAGDEQYF.